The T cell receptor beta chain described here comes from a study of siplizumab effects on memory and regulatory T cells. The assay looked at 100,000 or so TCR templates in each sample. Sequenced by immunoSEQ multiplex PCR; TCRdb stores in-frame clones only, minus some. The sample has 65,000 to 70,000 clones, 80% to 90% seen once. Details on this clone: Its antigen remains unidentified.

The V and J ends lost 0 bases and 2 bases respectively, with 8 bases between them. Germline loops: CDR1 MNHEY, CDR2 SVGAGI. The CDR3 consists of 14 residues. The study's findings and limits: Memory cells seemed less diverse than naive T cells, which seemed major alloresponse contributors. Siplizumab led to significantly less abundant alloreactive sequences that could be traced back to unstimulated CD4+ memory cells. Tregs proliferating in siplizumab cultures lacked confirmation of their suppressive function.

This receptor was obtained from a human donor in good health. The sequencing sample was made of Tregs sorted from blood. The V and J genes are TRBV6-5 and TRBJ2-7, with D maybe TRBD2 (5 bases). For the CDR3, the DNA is TGTGCCAGCAGTTACTCTGCCGGGACCTACGAGCAGTACTTC. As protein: CASSYSAGTYEQYF.